This TCR beta chain was identified in a study of graft-versus-host responses after intestinal transplantation. Profiling relied on immunoSEQ multiplex PCR, and the TCRdb table lists in-frame clones only, not all of them. The sample has about 2,900 clones; approximately 94% are singletons. The CDR3 runs 14 residues. In germline, CDR1 is MNHNY, CDR2 SVGAGI (reference sequence). Trimming took 6 bases from V and 4 from J, leaving 15 bases between them. The sample here was bone marrow, taken around 350 days after transplant. This clonotype was obtained from a human patient who received an intestinal transplant, so some T cells may come from the graft donor. The rearrangement uses TRBV6-6 and TRBJ1-2; D not resolved. In DNA, the CDR3 is TGTGCCAGCAGCCGACGGGGAGTTAGCTATGGCTACACCTTC. Protein: CASSRRGVSYGYTF.